This T cell receptor (beta chain) was identified during a study of T-cell reconstitution after alpha-beta-depleted transplantation in children. This clonotype was counted only a few times. Unique molecular identifiers were used to barcode this TCRbeta library. TCRdb analysed the PCR reads with MiXCR anew, one entry per CDR3 protein. The repertoire holds roughly 300,000 distinct CDR3 sequences, with about a tenth as singletons. The germline V gene has CDR1 LGHNA and CDR2 YSLEER. The CDR3 contains 15 residues. Losses at the gene ends were 0 bases for V and 5 bases for J; bases not matched to a gene: 2. Material: PBMCs from the stem cell graft donor, obtained from the stem cell graft. The clonotype was recovered from a human donor who donated a stem cell graft to a child with acute lymphoblastic leukemia. This chain uses TRBV4-3 with TRBJ2-2; the match to TRBD1 covers 8 bases. The CDR3 region has the DNA TGCGCCAGCAGCCAAGATCGGGACAGGACCGGGGAGCTGTTTTTT. Residues: CASSQDRDRTGELFF.